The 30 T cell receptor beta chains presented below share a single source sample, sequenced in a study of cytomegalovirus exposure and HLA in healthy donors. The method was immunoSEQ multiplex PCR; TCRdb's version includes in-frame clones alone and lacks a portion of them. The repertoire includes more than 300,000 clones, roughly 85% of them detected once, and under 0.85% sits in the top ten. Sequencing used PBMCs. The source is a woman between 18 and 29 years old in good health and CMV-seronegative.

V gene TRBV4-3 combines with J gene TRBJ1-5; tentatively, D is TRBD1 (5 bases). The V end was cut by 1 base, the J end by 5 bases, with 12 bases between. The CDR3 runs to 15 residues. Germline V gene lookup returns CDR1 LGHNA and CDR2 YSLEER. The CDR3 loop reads CASSQVWGGDQPQHF. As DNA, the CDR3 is TGCGCCAGCAGCCAAGTTTGGGGCGGGGATCAGCCCCAGCATTTT.

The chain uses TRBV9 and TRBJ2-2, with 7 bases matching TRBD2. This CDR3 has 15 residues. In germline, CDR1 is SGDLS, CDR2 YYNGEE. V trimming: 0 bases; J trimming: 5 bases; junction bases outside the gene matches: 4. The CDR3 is CASSVDLAVTGELFF. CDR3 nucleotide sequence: TGTGCCAGCAGCGTAGACCTAGCGGTGACCGGGGAGCTGTTTTTT.

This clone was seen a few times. The CDR3: CASSLGDGGYGYTF. The CDR3 DNA is TGTGCCAGCAGTTTGGGGGACGGGGGCTATGGCTACACCTTC. The rearrangement uses TRBV28 and TRBJ1-2; TRBD1 might be the D (5 bases). CDR1 and CDR2 from the germline V gene are MDHEN and SYDVKM. Trimming stripped 3 bases from V and 4 bases from J, with 12 bases between. This CDR3 has 14 amino acids.

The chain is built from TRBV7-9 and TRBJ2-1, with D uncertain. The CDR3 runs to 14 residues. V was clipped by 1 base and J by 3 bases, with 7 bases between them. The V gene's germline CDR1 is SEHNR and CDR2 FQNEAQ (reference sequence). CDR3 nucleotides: TGTGCCAGCAGCTTAGTTACGGTCTACAATGAGCAGTTCTTC. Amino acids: CASSLVTVYNEQFF.

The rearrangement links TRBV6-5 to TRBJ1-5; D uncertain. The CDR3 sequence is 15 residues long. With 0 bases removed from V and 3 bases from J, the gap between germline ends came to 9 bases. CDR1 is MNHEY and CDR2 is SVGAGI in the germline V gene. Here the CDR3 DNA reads TGTGCCAGCAGTTACTCTTTTACAGACAATCAGCCCCAGCATTTT. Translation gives CASSYSFTDNQPQHF.

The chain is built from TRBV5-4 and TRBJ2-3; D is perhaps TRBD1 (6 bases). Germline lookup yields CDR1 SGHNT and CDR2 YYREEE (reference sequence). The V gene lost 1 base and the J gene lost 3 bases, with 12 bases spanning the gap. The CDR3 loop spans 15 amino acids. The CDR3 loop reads CASSLTGMKTDTQYF. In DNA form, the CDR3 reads TGTGCCAGCAGCTTGACAGGGATGAAAACAGATACGCAGTATTTT.

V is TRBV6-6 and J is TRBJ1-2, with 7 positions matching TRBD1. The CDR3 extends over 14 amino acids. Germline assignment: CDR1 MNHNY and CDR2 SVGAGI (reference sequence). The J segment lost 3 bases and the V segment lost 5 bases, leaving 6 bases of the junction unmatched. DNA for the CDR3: TGTGCCAGCAGTCCATGGACAGGCCACTATGGCTACACCTTC. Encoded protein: CASSPWTGHYGYTF.

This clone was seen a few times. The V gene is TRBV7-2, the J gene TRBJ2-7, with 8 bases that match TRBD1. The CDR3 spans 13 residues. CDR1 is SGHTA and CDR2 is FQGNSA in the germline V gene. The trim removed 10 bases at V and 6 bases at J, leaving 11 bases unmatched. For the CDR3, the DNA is TGTGCCAACTCATACAGGGGGTCTAGCGAGCAGTACTTC. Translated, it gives CANSYRGSSEQYF.

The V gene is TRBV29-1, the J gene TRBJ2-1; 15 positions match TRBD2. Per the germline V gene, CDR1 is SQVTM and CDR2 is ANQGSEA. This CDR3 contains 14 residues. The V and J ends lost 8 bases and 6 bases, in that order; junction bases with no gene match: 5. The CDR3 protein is CSLGLAGGFNEQFF. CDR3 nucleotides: TGCAGCCTGGGACTAGCGGGAGGATTCAATGAGCAGTTCTTC.

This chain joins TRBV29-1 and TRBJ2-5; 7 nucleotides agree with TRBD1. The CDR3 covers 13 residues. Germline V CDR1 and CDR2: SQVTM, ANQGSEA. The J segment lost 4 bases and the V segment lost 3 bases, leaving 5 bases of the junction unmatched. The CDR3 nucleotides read TGCAGCGTTGATAGGGACAGCTCAGAGACCCAGTACTTC. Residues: CSVDRDSSETQYF. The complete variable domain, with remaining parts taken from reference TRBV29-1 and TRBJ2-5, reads SAVISQKPSRDICQRGTSLTIQCQVDSQVTMMFWYRQQPGQSLTLIATANQGSEATYESGFVIDKFPISRPNLTFSTLTVSNMSPEDSSIYLCSVDRDSSETQYFGPGTRLLVL.

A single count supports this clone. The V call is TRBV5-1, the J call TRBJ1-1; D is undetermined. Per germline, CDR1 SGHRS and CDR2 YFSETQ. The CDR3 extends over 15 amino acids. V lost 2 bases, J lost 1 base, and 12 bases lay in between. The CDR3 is CASSFVSIENTEAFF. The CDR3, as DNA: TGCGCCAGCAGCTTTGTGTCCATAGAGAACACTGAAGCTTTCTTT.

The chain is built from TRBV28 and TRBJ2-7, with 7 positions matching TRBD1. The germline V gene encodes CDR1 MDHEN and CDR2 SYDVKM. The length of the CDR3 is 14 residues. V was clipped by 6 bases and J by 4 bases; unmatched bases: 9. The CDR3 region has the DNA TGTGCCAGCAGCGGCGGACAGGACGTTTACGAGCAGTACTTC. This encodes CASSGGQDVYEQYF.

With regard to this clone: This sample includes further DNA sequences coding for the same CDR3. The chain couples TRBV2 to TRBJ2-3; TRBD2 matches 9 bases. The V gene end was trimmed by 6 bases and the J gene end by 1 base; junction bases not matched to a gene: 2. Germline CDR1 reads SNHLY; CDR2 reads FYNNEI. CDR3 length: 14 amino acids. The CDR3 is CASSRLAGTDTQYF. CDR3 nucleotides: TGTGCCAGCAGCCGACTAGCGGGCACAGATACGCAGTATTTT.

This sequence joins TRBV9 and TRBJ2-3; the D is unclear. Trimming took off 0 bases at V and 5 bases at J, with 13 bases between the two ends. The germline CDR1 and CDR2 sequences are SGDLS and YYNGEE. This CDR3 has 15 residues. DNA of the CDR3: TGTGCCAGCAGCGTAGGTCCGGGTGAGGTAGATACGCAGTATTTT. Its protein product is CASSVGPGEVDTQYF. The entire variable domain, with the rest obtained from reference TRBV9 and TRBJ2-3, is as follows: DSGVTQTPKHLITATGQRVTLRCSPRSGDLSVYWYQQSLDQGLQFLIQYYNGEERAKGNILERFSAQQFPDLHSELNLSSLELGDSALYFCASSVGPGEVDTQYFGPGTRLTVL.

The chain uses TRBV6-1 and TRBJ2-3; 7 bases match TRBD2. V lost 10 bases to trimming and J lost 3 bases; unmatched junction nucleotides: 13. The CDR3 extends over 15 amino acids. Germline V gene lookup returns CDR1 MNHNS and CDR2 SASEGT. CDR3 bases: TGTGCCACCTTAGGGGAGGGCGGGAGTACAGATACGCAGTATTTT. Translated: CATLGEGGSTDTQYF.

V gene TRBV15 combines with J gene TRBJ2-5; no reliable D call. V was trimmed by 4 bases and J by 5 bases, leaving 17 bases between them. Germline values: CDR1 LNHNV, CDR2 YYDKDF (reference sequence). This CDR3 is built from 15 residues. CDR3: CATSTSRSVRETQYF. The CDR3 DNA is TGTGCCACCAGCACCTCAAGGAGCGTCCGGGAGACCCAGTACTTC.

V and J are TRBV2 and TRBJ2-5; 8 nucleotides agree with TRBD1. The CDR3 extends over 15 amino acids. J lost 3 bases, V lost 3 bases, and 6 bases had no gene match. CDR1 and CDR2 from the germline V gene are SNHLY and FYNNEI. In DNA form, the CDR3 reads TGTGCCAGCAGTGACGGGGCAGGGGGCGAAGAGACCCAGTACTTC. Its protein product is CASSDGAGGEETQYF.

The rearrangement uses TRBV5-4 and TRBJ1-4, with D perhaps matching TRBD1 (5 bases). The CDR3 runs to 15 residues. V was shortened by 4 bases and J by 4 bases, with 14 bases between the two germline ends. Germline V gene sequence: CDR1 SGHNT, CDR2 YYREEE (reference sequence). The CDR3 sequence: CASSSAGDVNEKLFF. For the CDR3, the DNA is TGTGCCAGCAGCAGCGCGGGGGATGTTAATGAAAAACTGTTTTTT.

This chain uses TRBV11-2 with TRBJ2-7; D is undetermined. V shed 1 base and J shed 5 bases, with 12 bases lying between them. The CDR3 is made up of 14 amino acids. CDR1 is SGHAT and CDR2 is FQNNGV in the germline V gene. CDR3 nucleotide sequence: TGTGCCAGCAGCTTAGGGCCCGGCGCGGACGAGCAGTACTTC. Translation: CASSLGPGADEQYF.

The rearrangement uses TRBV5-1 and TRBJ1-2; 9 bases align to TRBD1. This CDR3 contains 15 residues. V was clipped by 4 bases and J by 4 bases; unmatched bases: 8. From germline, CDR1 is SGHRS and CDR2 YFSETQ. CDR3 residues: CASSILQGAGYGYTF. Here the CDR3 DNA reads TGCGCCAGCAGCATCTTACAGGGGGCAGGCTATGGCTACACCTTC.

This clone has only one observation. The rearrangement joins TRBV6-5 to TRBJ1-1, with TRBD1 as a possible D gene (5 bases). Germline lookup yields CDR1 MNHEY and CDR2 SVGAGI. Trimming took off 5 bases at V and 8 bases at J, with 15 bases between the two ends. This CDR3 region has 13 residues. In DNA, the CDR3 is TGTGCCAGCAGTGATTTCGGCGGGGGAGAAGCTTTCTTT. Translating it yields CASSDFGGGEAFF.

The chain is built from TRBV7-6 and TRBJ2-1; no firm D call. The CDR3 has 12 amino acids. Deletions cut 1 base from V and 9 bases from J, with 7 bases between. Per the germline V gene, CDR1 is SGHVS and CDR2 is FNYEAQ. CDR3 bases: TGTGCCAGCAGCTTAGTTCTAAGTGAGCAGTTCTTC. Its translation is CASSLVLSEQFF.

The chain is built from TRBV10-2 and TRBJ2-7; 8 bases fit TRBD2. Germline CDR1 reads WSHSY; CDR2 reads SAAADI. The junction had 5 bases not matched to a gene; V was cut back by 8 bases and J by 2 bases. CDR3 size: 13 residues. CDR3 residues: CASRPGRAYEQYF. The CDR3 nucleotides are TGCGCCAGCCGGCCCGGGAGGGCCTACGAGCAGTACTTC.

DNA for the CDR3: TGTGCCAGCAGTTTAGCACCCTGGCAGGGGGGAAGCAATCAGCCCCAGCATTTT. Its protein is CASSLAPWQGGSNQPQHF. V gene TRBV28 combines with J gene TRBJ1-5; 7 bases line up with TRBD1. Germline CDR1 reads MDHEN; CDR2 reads SYDVKM. The CDR3 has 18 amino acids. V was pared by 2 bases and J by 1 base, with 11 bases of the junction left unmatched. Full variable domain (remainder filled in from reference TRBV28 and TRBJ1-5): DVKVTQSSRYLVKRTGEKVFLECVQDMDHENMFWYRQDPGLGLRLIYFSYDVKMKEKGDIPEGYSVSREKKERFSLILESASTNQTSMYLCASSLAPWQGGSNQPQHFGDGTRLSIL.

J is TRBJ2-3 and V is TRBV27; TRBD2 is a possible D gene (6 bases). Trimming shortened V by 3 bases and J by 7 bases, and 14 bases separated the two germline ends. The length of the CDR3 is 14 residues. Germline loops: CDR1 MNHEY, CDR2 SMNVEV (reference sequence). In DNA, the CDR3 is TGTGCCAGCAGTTTCTCTCCGGGAGCAAATACGCAGTATTTT. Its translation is CASSFSPGANTQYF.

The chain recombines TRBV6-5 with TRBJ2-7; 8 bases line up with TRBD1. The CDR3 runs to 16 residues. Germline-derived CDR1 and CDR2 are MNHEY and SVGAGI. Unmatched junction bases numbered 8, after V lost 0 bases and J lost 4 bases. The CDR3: CASSYSLGQGAYEQYF. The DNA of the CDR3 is TGTGCCAGCAGTTACTCATTGGGGCAGGGGGCGTACGAGCAGTACTTC.

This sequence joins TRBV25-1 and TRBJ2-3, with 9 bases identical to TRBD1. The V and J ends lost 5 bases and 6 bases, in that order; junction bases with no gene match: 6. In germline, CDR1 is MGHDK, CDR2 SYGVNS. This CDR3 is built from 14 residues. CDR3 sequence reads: CASSYRGQADTQYF. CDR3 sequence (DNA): TGTGCCAGCAGTTACAGGGGGCAGGCGGATACGCAGTATTTT.

The chain's CDR3 is CASSYLGPDRGSGYTF. The CDR3 coding sequence is TGTGCCAGCAGTTACCTCGGCCCGGACAGGGGGTCTGGCTACACCTTC. The rearrangement joins TRBV6-5 to TRBJ1-2; 10 nucleotides match TRBD1. The V segment lost 2 bases and the J segment 7 bases; nucleotides outside the gene matches: 10. The CDR3 runs to 16 residues. CDR1 and CDR2 (germline): MNHEY, SVGAGI.

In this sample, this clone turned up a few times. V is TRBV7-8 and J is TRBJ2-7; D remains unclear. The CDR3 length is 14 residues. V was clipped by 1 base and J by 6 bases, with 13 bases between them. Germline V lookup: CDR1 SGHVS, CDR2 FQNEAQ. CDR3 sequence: CASSLGSRSLEQYF. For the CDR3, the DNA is TGTGCCAGCAGCTTAGGGTCGAGATCCCTCGAGCAGTACTTC.

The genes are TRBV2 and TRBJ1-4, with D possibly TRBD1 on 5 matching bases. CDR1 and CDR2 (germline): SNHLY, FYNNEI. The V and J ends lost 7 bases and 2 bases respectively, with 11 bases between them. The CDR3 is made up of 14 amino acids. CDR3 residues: CASTREGTNEKLFF. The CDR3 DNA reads TGTGCCAGCACGCGGGAGGGGACTAATGAAAAACTGTTTTTT.